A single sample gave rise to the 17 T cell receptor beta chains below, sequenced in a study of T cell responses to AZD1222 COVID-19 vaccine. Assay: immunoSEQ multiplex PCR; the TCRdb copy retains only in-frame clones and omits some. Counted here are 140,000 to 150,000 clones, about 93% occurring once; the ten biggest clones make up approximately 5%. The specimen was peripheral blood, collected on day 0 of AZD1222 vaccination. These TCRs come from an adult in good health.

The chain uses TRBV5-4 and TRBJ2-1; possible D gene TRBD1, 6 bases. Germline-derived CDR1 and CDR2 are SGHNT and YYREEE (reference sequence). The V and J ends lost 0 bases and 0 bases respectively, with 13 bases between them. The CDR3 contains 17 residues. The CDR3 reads CASSLGVRTVSYNEQFF. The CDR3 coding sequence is TGTGCCAGCAGCTTGGGGGTCCGGACAGTCTCCTACAATGAGCAGTTCTTC.

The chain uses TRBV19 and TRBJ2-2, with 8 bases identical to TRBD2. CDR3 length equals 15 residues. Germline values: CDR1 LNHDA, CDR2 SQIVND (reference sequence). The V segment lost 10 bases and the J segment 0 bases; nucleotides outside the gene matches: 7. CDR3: CATQQRGTNTGELFF. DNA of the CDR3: TGTGCCACCCAGCAGCGGGGGACGAACACCGGGGAGCTGTTTTTT.

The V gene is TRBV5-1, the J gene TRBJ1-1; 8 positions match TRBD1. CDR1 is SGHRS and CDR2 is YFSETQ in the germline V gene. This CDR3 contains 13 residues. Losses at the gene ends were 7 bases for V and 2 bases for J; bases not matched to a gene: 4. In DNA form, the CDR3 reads TGCGCCAGCGGGGACAGGTTAAACACTGAAGCTTTCTTT. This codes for CASGDRLNTEAFF.

The CDR3 reads CASSTSGRAYEQYF. Written as DNA, the CDR3 is TGTGCCAGCAGCACTAGCGGGAGGGCCTACGAGCAGTACTTC. The rearrangement links TRBV4-2 to TRBJ2-7, with 13 bases that match TRBD2. Losses at the gene ends were 5 bases for V and 2 bases for J; bases not matched to a gene: 0. The CDR3 contains 14 residues. The germline CDR1 and CDR2 sequences are LGHNA and YNFKEQ.

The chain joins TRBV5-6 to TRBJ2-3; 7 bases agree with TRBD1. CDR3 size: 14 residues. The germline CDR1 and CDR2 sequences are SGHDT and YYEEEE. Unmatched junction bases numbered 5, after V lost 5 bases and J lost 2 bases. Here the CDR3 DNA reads TGTGCCAGCAGGGCCGGGACAGCCACAGATACGCAGTATTTT. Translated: CASRAGTATDTQYF.

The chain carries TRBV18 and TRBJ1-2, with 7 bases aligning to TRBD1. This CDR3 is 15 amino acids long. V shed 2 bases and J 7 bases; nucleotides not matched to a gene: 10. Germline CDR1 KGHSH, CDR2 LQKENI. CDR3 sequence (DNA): TGTGCCAGCTCACCAGACAGGGACGATGGACTTGGCTACACCTTC. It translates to CASSPDRDDGLGYTF. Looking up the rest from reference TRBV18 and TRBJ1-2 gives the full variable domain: NAGVMQNPRHLVRRRGQEARLRCSPMKGHSHVYWYRQLPEEGLKFMVYLQKENIIDESGMPKERFSAEFPKEGPSILRIQQVVRGDSAAYFCASSPDRDDGLGYTFGSGTRLTVV.

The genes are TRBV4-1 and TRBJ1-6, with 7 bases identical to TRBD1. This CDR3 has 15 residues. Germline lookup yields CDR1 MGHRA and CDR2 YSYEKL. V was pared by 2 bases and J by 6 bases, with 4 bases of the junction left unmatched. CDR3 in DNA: TGCGCCAGCAGCCAAACTCAGGGGGGTAATTCACCCCTCCACTTT. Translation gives CASSQTQGGNSPLHF.

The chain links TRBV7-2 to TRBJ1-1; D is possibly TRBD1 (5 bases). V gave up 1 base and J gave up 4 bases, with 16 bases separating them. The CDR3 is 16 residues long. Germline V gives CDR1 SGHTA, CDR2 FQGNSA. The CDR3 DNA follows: TGTGCCAGCAGCTTAGAATGGAGGGGAGTTATCACTGAAGCTTTCTTT. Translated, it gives CASSLEWRGVITEAFF.

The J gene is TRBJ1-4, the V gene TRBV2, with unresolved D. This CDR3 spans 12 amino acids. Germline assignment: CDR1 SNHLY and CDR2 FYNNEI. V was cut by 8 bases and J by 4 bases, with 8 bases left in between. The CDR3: CASGPRNEKLFF. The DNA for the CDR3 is TGTGCCAGCGGACCACGTAATGAAAAACTGTTTTTT. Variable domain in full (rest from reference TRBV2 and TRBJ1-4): EPEVTQTPSHQVTQMGQEVILRCVPISNHLYFYWYRQILGQKVEFLVSFYNNEISEKSEIFDDQFSVERPDGSNFTLKIRSTKLEDSAMYFCASGPRNEKLFFGSGTQLSVL.

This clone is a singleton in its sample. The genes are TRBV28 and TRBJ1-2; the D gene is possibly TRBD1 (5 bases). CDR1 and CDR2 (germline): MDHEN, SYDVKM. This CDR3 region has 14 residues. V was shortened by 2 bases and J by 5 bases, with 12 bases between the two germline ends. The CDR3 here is CASSLEGRGYGYTF. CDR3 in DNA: TGTGCCAGCAGTTTAGAGGGTCGGGGGTATGGCTACACCTTC.

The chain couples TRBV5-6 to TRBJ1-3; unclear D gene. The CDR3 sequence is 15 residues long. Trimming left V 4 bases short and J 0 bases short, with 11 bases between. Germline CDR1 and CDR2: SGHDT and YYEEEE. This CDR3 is CASSGRRSSGNTIYF. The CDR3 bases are TGTGCCAGCAGCGGACGACGGAGCTCTGGAAACACCATATATTTT.

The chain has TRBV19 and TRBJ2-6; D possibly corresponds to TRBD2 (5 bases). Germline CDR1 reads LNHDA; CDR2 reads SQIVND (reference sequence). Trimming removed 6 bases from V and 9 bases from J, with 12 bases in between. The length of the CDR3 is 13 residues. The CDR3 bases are TGTGCCAGTAGCCCGGACTCGGGCAACGTCCTGACTTTC. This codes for CASSPDSGNVLTF.

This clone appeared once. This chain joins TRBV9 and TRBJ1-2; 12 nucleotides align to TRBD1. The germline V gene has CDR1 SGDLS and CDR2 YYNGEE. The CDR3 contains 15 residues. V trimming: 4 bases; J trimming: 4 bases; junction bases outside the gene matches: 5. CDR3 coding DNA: TGTGCCAGCAGCTCCGGGACAGGGGGCGCCTATGGCTACACCTTC. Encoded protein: CASSSGTGGAYGYTF.

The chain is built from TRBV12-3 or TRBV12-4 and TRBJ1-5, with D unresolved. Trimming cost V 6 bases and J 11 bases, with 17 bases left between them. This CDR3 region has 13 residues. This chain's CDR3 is CASSQDEYEAQHF. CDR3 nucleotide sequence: TGTGCCAGCAGCCAGGACGAGTATGAAGCCCAGCATTTT.

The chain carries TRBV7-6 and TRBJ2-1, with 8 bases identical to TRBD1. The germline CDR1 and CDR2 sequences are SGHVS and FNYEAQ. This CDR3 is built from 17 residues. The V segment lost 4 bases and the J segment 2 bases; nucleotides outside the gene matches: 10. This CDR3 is CASSSGEGQGTYNEQFF. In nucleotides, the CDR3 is TGTGCCAGCAGCTCCGGGGAAGGACAGGGTACCTACAATGAGCAGTTCTTC.

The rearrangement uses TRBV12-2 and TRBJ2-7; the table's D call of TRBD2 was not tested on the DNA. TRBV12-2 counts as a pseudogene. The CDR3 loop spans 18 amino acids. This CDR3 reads CASRLEFSGRAGYYEQYF. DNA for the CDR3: TGTGCAAGTCGCTTAGAGTTTAGCGGGAGGGCCGGATACTACGAGCAGTACTTC.

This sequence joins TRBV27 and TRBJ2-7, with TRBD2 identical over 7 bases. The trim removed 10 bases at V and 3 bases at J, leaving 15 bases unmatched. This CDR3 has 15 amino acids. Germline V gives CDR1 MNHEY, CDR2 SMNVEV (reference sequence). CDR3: CATAQSWGEGYEQYF. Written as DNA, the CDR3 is TGTGCCACCGCGCAAAGTTGGGGGGAGGGCTACGAGCAGTACTTC.